A selection of T cell receptor beta chains follows, all from one sample in a study of T-cell reconstitution after alpha-beta-depleted transplantation in children. A single record per CDR3 protein comes from TCRdb applying MiXCR to the PCR reads. The sample holds 400,000 to 550,000 distinct CDR3 sequences, approximately 10% seen once. This sample comprised PBMCs, obtained before TCRalphabeta/CD19-depleted stem cell transplant. These receptors originate from a child aged 2 to 9 with inherited bone marrow failure, due to receive a stem cell transplant. Both conserved end residues are trimmed from each CDR3.

V gene,CDR3 length,CDR3 protein
TRBV2,13,ASSEVGVIYNEQF
TRBV3-1,12,ASSQRANQETQY
TRBV4-1,13,ASSQDQGVGYEQY
TRBV12-3/TRBV12-4,12,ASRLAGDRYEQY
TRBV18,11,ASSRTGATEAF
TRBV24-1,11,ATSDWNGYGYT
TRBV6-5,15,ASSYSSRQVSNQPQH
TRBV6-4,15,ASSDSKVASGSYEQY
TRBV28,11,ASSLLRAYEQY
TRBV4-3,17,ASSQPPVAGGADTGELF
TRBV5-4,14,ASSLGGRGSQETQY
TRBV7-2,13,ASSHTSGDYNEQF
TRBV4-1,13,ASSHAGTGSYEQY
TRBV7-8,13,ASSVFVGRPYEQY
TRBV7-9,12,ASSLMADGYEQY
TRBV12-3/TRBV12-4,14,ASSSQDRGYSYEQY
TRBV11-2,14,ASSSRSISRAGELF
TRBV15,14,ATSRAPSGSVDEQF
TRBV5-6,11,ASSVTVNYGYT
TRBV6-2/TRBV6-3,11,ASSYRGYTEAF
TRBV6-6,15,ASSYSVAGVGTGELF
TRBV27,12,ASIGLADSGELF
TRBV4-3,16,ASSHFTSGTSGGDTQY
TRBV6-1,10,ASSFGAKTQY